This TCR beta chain was captured by sequencing in a study of blood T cell repertoires in COVID-19. Background on the study: Spain, Italy and the United States supplied samples that represented acute and convalescent COVID-19. From T cells, B-cell-depleted T cells, or PBMCs came the material, which was cDNA or gDNA.

The table lists this clone with a few counts. CDR1 and CDR2 from the germline V gene are MNHEY and SVGEGT. The CDR3 runs 13 residues. Trimming cost V 7 bases and J 8 bases; bases outside gene matches: 10. In the authors' methods: Estimated nucleated cell counts came from reference gene primer amplification. The assay was immunoSEQ multiplex PCR, and TCRdb's table has in-frame clones only and misses some. V and J calls and clone size are those listed in that table; D and trimming were worked out from the DNA. The sample consists of some 150,000 clones, 85% to 90% of them appearing once. This receptor was obtained from a human donor in a cohort sampled during active COVID-19. The chain recombines TRBV6-2 or TRBV6-3 with TRBJ1-2; the match to TRBD1 covers 7 bases. The sequencing input was peripheral blood. For the CDR3, the DNA is TGTGCCAGCACCCCAAGAGGGGGCGTCGGCTACACCTTC. Residues: CASTPRGGVGYTF.